This TCR beta chain was captured by sequencing in a study of blood T cell repertoires in COVID-19. Study context: PBMCs, B-cell-depleted T cells, or T cells provided the cDNA or gDNA that made up the material.

The CDR3 runs 14 residues. V was cut by 10 bases and J by 2 bases, with 15 bases left in between. Germline CDR1 is WSHSY and CDR2 is SAAADI. As handled by the study authors: Scientists estimated how many nucleated cells there were by amplifying reference gene primers. Profiled with immunoSEQ multiplex PCR; TCRdb holds only in-frame clones, not every one. V, J and clone size derive from that table, while D and trimming were established from the DNA sequence. The data hold about 140,000 clones, with around nine tenths observed a single time. The genes are TRBV10-2 and TRBJ1-3; D is ambiguous. This clonotype originated in a woman in her thirties or forties with acute or convalescent COVID-19. The sample comprised peripheral blood. The CDR3 loop is CATCDRVAGNTIYF. For the CDR3, the DNA is TGCGCCACCTGTGACCGGGTAGCTGGAAACACCATATATTTT.